This paragraph reports one T cell receptor (beta chain). The V gene's germline CDR1 is SGHTA and CDR2 FQGTGA. V was clipped by 5 bases and J by 6 bases; unmatched bases: 5. The CDR3 length is 13 residues. Using immunoSEQ multiplex PCR, the repertoire was profiled, and TCRdb retains in-frame clones only, with some absent. The sample holds approximately 86,000 clones; over 65% are singletons and the top ten take less than 2.5%. The entry originates in a study of control samples from healthy donors and cancer patients. The sequence was collected from a woman in her 40s in good health. The V call is TRBV7-3, the J call TRBJ2-3; TRBD1 matches 7 bases. Material: blood. CDR3 in DNA: TGTGCCAGCAGCGAGACAGGGATGGATACGCAGTATTTT. Protein product: CASSETGMDTQYF. The full variable domain, its missing parts supplied by reference TRBV7-3 and TRBJ2-3, is GAGVSQTPSNKVTEKGKYVELRCDPISGHTALYWYRQSLGQGPEFLIYFQGTGAADDSGLPNDRFFAVRPEGSVSTLKIQRTERGDSAVYLCASSETGMDTQYFGPGTRLTVL.